Presented here are 3 T cell receptor beta chains from one specimen sequenced in a study of CD8 T cells in ankylosing spondylitis. TCRdb called the 5' RACE reads again in MiXCR, with one record for every CDR3 protein. The sample has 130,000 or so distinct CDR3 sequences, roughly 7.3% seen once; the top ten hold 12%. Material for sequencing was blood, either unsorted or a sorted T cell fraction (not recorded which). All receptors derive from a male donor with ankylosing spondylitis or in good health (not recorded which).

This clonotype was detected many times. V usage is TRBV20-1 and J usage is TRBJ1-5; no firm D call. V lost 2 bases, J lost 5 bases, and 7 bases lay in between. Germline loops: CDR1 DFQATT, CDR2 SNEGSKA (reference sequence). This CDR3 spans 12 amino acids. In nucleotides, the CDR3 is TGCAGTGCTAGAACTTCCGATCAGCCCCAGCATTTT. Amino acid sequence: CSARTSDQPQHF.

Ten or more counts support this clonotype. The chain is built from TRBV19 and TRBJ1-2; the match to TRBD1 covers 8 bases. The CDR3 is 15 residues long. The germline CDR1 and CDR2 sequences are LNHDA and SQIVND (reference sequence). Unmatched junction bases numbered 12, after V lost 4 bases and J lost 8 bases. The CDR3 region has the DNA TGTGCCAGTAGTAGTGGACAGGGAAGATTCTGGGGCTACACCTTC. Translation gives CASSSGQGRFWGYTF. The variable domain in full, with the rest retrieved from reference TRBV19 and TRBJ1-2, is DGGITQSPKYLFRKEGQNVTLSCEQNLNHDAMYWYRQDPGQGLRLIYYSQIVNDFQKGDIAEGYSVSREKKESFPLTVTSAQKNPTAFYLCASSSGQGRFWGYTFGSGTRLTVV.

This clonotype was seen ten or more times. V usage is TRBV11-2 and J usage is TRBJ2-3, with D tentatively TRBD1 or TRBD2 (5 bases each). The V gene's germline CDR1 is SGHAT and CDR2 FQNNGV. This CDR3 has 13 residues. V lost 11 bases and J lost 0, with 12 bases in between. In DNA form, the CDR3 reads TGTGCCCACGGGGCGACTAGCACAGATACGCAGTATTTT. Its protein product is CAHGATSTDTQYF.